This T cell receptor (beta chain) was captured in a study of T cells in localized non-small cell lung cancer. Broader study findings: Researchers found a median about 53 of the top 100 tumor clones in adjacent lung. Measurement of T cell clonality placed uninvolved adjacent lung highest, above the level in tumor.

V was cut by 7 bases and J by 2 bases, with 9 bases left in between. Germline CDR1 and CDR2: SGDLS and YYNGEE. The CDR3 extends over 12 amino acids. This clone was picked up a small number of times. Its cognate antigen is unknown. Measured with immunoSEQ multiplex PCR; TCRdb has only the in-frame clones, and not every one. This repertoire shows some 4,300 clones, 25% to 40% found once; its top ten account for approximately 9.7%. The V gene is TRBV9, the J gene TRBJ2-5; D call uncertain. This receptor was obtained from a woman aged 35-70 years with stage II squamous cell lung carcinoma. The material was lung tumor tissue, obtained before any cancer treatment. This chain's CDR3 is CASRQIQETQYF. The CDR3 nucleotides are TGTGCCAGCCGGCAGATACAAGAGACCCAGTACTTC.